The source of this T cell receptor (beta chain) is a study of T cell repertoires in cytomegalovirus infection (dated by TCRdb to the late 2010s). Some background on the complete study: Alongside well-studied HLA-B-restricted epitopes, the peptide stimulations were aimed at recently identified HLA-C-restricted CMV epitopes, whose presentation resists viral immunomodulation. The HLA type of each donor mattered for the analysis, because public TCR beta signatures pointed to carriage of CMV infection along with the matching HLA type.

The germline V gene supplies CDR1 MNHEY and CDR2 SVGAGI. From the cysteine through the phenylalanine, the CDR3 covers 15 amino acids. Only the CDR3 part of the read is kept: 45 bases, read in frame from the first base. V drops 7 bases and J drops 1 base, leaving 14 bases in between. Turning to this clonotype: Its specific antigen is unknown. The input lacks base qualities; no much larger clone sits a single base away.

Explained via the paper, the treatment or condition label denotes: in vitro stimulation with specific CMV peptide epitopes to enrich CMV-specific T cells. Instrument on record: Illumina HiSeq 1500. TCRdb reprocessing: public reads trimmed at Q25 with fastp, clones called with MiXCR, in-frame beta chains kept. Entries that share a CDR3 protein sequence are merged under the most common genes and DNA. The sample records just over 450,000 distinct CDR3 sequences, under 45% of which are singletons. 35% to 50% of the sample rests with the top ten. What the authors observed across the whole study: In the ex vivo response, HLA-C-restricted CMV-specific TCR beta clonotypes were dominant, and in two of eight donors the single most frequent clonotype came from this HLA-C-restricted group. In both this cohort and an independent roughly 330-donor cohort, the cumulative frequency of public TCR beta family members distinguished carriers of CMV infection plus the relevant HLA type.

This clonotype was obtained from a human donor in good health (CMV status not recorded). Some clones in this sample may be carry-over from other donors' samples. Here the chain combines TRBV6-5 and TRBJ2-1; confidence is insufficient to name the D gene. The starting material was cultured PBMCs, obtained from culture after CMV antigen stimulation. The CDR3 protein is CASKVSVASYNEQFF. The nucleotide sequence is TGTGCCAGCAAAGTTTCGGTTGCTTCCTACAATGAGCAGTTCTTC.